A single sample gave rise to the 30 T cell receptor beta chains below, sequenced in a study of T-cell memory formation after mild COVID-19. TCRdb reanalysed the 5' RACE reads using MiXCR and keeps one entry per CDR3 protein. The repertoire holds 250,000 to 400,000 distinct CDR3 sequences, with roughly an eighth as singletons. Sequenced sample: PBMCs or a T cell subset sorted from them (not recorded which). The receptor source for this set is a young man who had mild COVID-19 (a few samples of this study predate the infection). Cell type and time point are not known.

In DNA, the CDR3 is TGTGCCAGCAGGGCGGCCGGGGAAAAACTGTTTTTT. It is translated as CASRAAGEKLFF. The gene calls are TRBV25-1 and TRBJ1-4; unclear D gene. Germline V lookup: CDR1 MGHDK, CDR2 SYGVNS. The CDR3 length is 12 residues. V was shortened by 6 bases and J by 8 bases, with 10 bases between the two germline ends.

This chain links TRBV6-5 with TRBJ1-1, with D uncertain. Trimming removed 3 bases at V and 4 bases at J, with 12 bases between. Germline assignment: CDR1 MNHEY and CDR2 SVGAGI. This CDR3 is built from 14 residues. In DNA, the CDR3 is TGTGCCAGCAGTTATGTAGAGGGCCGCACTGAAGCTTTCTTT. It encodes CASSYVEGRTEAFF.

The rearrangement uses TRBV24-1 and TRBJ2-1; 8 bases align to TRBD1. The CDR3 covers 15 residues. V was clipped by 4 bases and J by 6 bases; unmatched bases: 7. Germline V gene sequence: CDR1 KGHDR, CDR2 SFDVKD. The CDR3 DNA follows: TGTGCCACCAGTGACCCTGGACAGGGCGGCAATGAGCAGTTCTTC. Its translation: CATSDPGQGGNEQFF.

This clonotype was counted a few times. The CDR3 sequence is CASSLRSGANVLTF. In DNA form, the CDR3 reads TGCGCCAGCAGCTTACGGTCGGGGGCCAACGTCCTGACTTTC. The J gene is TRBJ2-6, the V gene TRBV5-1; D gene ambiguous. The V gene's germline CDR1 is SGHRS and CDR2 YFSETQ. Trimming removed 2 bases at V and 4 bases at J, with 7 bases between. The CDR3 is 14 amino acids.

This clonotype was counted a few times. J is TRBJ1-6 and V is TRBV6-5; unclear D gene. CDR3 length equals 14 residues. Germline V gene lookup returns CDR1 MNHEY and CDR2 SVGAGI. The V gene lost 6 bases and the J gene lost 6 bases, with 12 bases spanning the gap. The CDR3 DNA reads as TGTGCCAGCAGACCCCACGTCGGTAATTCACCCCTCCACTTT. Translated, it gives CASRPHVGNSPLHF.

This chain connects TRBV5-1 to TRBJ2-5, with TRBD1 matching 8 bases. Unmatched junction bases numbered 13, after V lost 5 bases and J lost 4 bases. Germline assignment: CDR1 SGHRS and CDR2 YFSETQ. The CDR3 is 16 amino acids. CDR3 residues: CASRDQGASKGETQYF. CDR3 sequence (DNA): TGCGCCAGCAGGGACCAGGGGGCAAGTAAGGGAGAGACCCAGTACTTC.

This clonotype showed up just a few times. This rearrangement joins TRBV6-5 to TRBJ1-5; D is unclear. The CDR3 length is 13 residues. The ends were cut back, 6 bases at V and 4 bases at J, with 10 bases in the middle. From germline, CDR1 is MNHEY and CDR2 SVGAGI. This chain's CDR3 is CASSYDTNQPQHF. In DNA form, the CDR3 reads TGTGCCAGCAGCTACGACACGAATCAGCCCCAGCATTTT.

The rearrangement links TRBV20-1 to TRBJ1-2, with a possible D match to TRBD1 (5 bases). Trimming cost V 2 bases and J 4 bases, with 20 bases left between them. The CDR3 contains 16 residues. Looked up from germline, CDR1 is DFQATT and CDR2 is SNEGSKA (reference sequence). In DNA form, the CDR3 reads TGCAGTGCTAGACTTTCCGGGACCTTCGTCCGCTATGGCTACACCTTC. This encodes CSARLSGTFVRYGYTF.

This clonotype has more than one count but fewer than ten. V usage is TRBV5-1 and J usage is TRBJ2-6, with D possibly matching TRBD1 (5 bases). The CDR3 runs to 15 residues. CDR1 is SGHRS and CDR2 is YFSETQ in the germline V gene. The V and J ends lost 4 bases and 0 bases respectively, with 8 bases between them. DNA for the CDR3: TGCGCCAGCAGCGACGGACACTCTGGGGCCAACGTCCTGACTTTC. This gives the protein CASSDGHSGANVLTF.

The chain uses TRBV28 and TRBJ2-3; D unresolved. V was cut by 6 bases and J by 8 bases, with 18 bases left in between. The CDR3 is made up of 14 amino acids. Germline CDR1 MDHEN, CDR2 SYDVKM. The CDR3 coding sequence is TGTGCCAGCAGCGAAGAGCTACAGCATCGTACGCAGTATTTT. This encodes CASSEELQHRTQYF.

This clonotype was found a few times. This rearrangement joins TRBV2 to TRBJ2-1; 10 nucleotides align to TRBD1. The CDR3 sequence is 14 residues long. Germline CDR1 SNHLY, CDR2 FYNNEI. The junction had 5 bases not matched to a gene; V was cut back by 6 bases and J by 6 bases. The CDR3 loop reads CASRVGTGVNEQFF. The CDR3 DNA reads TGTGCCAGCAGAGTTGGGACAGGGGTCAATGAGCAGTTCTTC.

In its sample, this clonotype was seen a few times. The chain uses TRBV29-1 and TRBJ2-1; D unresolved. The V end lost 5 bases, the J end lost 2 bases, and 4 bases lay between the germline ends. This CDR3 is 11 amino acids long. Germline CDR1 reads SQVTM; CDR2 reads ANQGSEA. CDR3 DNA sequence: TGCAGCGTTACCCCCTACAATGAGCAGTTCTTC. As protein: CSVTPYNEQFF.

V usage is TRBV6-6 and J usage is TRBJ2-3; D could derive from TRBD1 or TRBD2 (6 bases each). The ends were cut back, 0 bases at V and 5 bases at J, with 21 bases in the middle. Germline V gene data show CDR1 as MNHNY and CDR2 as SVGAGI (reference sequence). The CDR3 loop spans 18 amino acids. The CDR3 DNA sequence: TGTGCCAGCAGTTACTCCCTGCGAGGGGGGCTTTTCGGAGATACGCAGTATTTT. It codes for CASSYSLRGGLFGDTQYF.

This clonotype was seen more than once but under ten times. The chain couples TRBV6-2 or TRBV6-3 to TRBJ2-2; D is possibly TRBD1 (6 bases). This CDR3 region has 13 residues. CDR1 MNHEY and CDR2 SVGEGT come from the germline V gene. The V gene lost 6 bases and the J gene lost 4 bases, with 9 bases spanning the gap. CDR3 sequence: CASRKTGTGELFF. Written as DNA, the CDR3 is TGTGCCAGCAGGAAGACAGGCACCGGGGAGCTGTTTTTT.

This clonotype appeared a few times. This rearrangement joins TRBV27 to TRBJ2-7; D is uncertain. The CDR3 is made up of 14 amino acids. V lost 6 bases to trimming and J lost 5 bases, with 17 bases between them. The germline V gene has CDR1 MNHEY and CDR2 SMNVEV (reference sequence). The CDR3: CASRPDLALNEQYF. The CDR3 DNA sequence: TGTGCCAGCAGACCGGATTTGGCGTTGAACGAGCAGTACTTC.

The genes are TRBV5-6 and TRBJ1-2; D perhaps matches TRBD1 (5 bases). Trimming cost V 2 bases and J 0 bases, with 8 bases left between them. Germline V gene data show CDR1 as SGHDT and CDR2 as YYEEEE. This CDR3 has 14 amino acids. The CDR3 DNA reads as TGTGCCAGCAGCTTACAGGATACTAACTATGGCTACACCTTC. Translated, it gives CASSLQDTNYGYTF.

The table lists this clonotype with a few counts. The chain joins TRBV11-3 to TRBJ2-1; D ambiguous. Trimming left V 1 base short and J 0 bases short, with 7 bases between. The germline gives CDR1 SGHNT, CDR2 YENEEA. CDR3 length: 15 amino acids. CDR3 in amino acids: CASSLGTSSYNEQFF. CDR3 coding DNA: TGTGCCAGCAGCTTAGGAACGAGCTCCTACAATGAGCAGTTCTTC.

V and J are TRBV9 and TRBJ2-1; tentative D call: TRBD1 (6 bases). The CDR3 consists of 16 residues. Germline V CDR1 and CDR2: SGDLS, YYNGEE. Deletions cut 4 bases from V and 2 bases from J, with 16 bases between. In DNA, the CDR3 is TGTGCCAGCAGCCCGAGGGTAGGGGGTACCTACAATGAGCAGTTCTTC. It yields the protein CASSPRVGGTYNEQFF.

This clonotype was seen repeatedly, ten times or more. The chain uses TRBV5-1 and TRBJ2-1; D unclear. This CDR3 has 13 residues. In germline, CDR1 is SGHRS, CDR2 YFSETQ. Between the trimmed V and J ends, which lost 0 bases and 9 bases, there was a span of 10 bases. The CDR3 region is CASSLEGRFEQFF. The CDR3 nucleotides are TGCGCCAGCAGCTTGGAGGGCAGATTTGAGCAGTTCTTC.

In its sample, this clonotype was seen a few times. The genes are TRBV3-1 and TRBJ2-2; tentatively, D is TRBD2 (5 bases). Trimming pared 1 base from V and 6 bases from J, leaving 12 bases between. This CDR3 comprises 15 residues. Germline CDR1 LGHDT, CDR2 YNNKEL (reference sequence). The CDR3, as DNA: TGTGCCAGCAGCCAAGGTGGGAGCAAACCCGGGGAGCTGTTTTTT. It codes for CASSQGGSKPGELFF.

This clonotype was detected ten times or more. V gene TRBV7-9 combines with J gene TRBJ2-1; 10 positions agree with TRBD2. With 2 bases clipped from V and 2 bases from J, the junction kept 3 bases outside the gene matches. Germline-derived CDR1 and CDR2 are SEHNR and FQNEAQ (reference sequence). This CDR3 is built from 16 residues. CDR3 amino acids: CASSLSLAGAYNEQFF. The CDR3 DNA sequence: TGTGCCAGCAGCTTAAGCCTAGCGGGGGCCTACAATGAGCAGTTCTTC.

The genes are TRBV5-1 and TRBJ2-5, with TRBD1 matching 8 bases. After removal of 0 bases from V and 2 bases from J, the junction contained 6 bases not matched to a gene. The CDR3 is 16 residues long. CDR1 SGHRS and CDR2 YFSETQ come from the germline V gene. The CDR3: CASSLGSGTGQETQYF. In nucleotides, the CDR3 is TGCGCCAGCAGCTTGGGCTCCGGGACAGGACAAGAGACCCAGTACTTC.

The chain joins TRBV19 to TRBJ2-2, with D possibly TRBD2 on 6 matching bases. The CDR3 covers 15 residues. V dropped 7 bases and J dropped 3 bases, with 15 bases sitting between them. Germline V gene sequence: CDR1 LNHDA, CDR2 SQIVND (reference sequence). The CDR3 DNA reads TGTGCCAGTAAAGGATTAGCGGTAGACACCGGGGAGCTGTTTTTT. Translating it yields CASKGLAVDTGELFF. Based on the CDR3 plus reference TRBV19 and TRBJ2-2, the full variable domain is DGGITQSPKYLFRKEGQNVTLSCEQNLNHDAMYWYRQDPGQGLRLIYYSQIVNDFQKGDIAEGYSVSREKKESFPLTVTSAQKNPTAFYLCASKGLAVDTGELFFGEGSRLTVL.

This clonotype was observed a few times. This chain joins TRBV12-3 or TRBV12-4 and TRBJ1-6; no reliable D call. The CDR3 loop spans 20 amino acids. Trimming took 5 bases from V and 2 from J, leaving 25 bases between them. CDR3 region: CASSQISRWSTGTYNSPLHF. CDR3 nucleotide sequence: TGTGCCAGCAGTCAAATCTCGAGGTGGAGTACCGGCACCTATAATTCACCCCTCCACTTT.

This chain connects TRBV5-1 to TRBJ2-3; tentative D call: TRBD2 (7 bases). Germline assignment: CDR1 SGHRS and CDR2 YFSETQ. Trimming took 0 bases from V and 2 from J, leaving 13 bases between them. The CDR3 sequence is 16 residues long. The CDR3 here is CASSLDAGAHTDTQYF. The CDR3 DNA reads TGCGCCAGCAGCTTGGATGCGGGGGCCCACACAGATACGCAGTATTTT.

This clonotype was seen a few times. V and J are TRBV25-1 and TRBJ2-7; the D is unclear. The ends were cut back, 8 bases at V and 0 bases at J, with 8 bases in the middle. CDR1 is MGHDK and CDR2 is SYGVNS in the germline V gene. This CDR3 comprises 12 residues. CDR3 nucleotide sequence: TGTGCCAGCGAACAGAACTCCTACGAGCAGTACTTC. Translated: CASEQNSYEQYF.

This clonotype was observed a few times. The V and J genes are TRBV29-1 and TRBJ1-2, with D possibly matching TRBD1 (5 bases). Trimming cost V 0 bases and J 8 bases, with 16 bases left between them. CDR3 length equals 14 residues. In germline, CDR1 is SQVTM, CDR2 ANQGSEA. The CDR3 spells CSVEEGPRGDGYTF. For the CDR3, the DNA is TGCAGCGTTGAAGAGGGGCCCCGAGGGGACGGCTACACCTTC.

This clonotype came up many times. DNA of the CDR3: TGTGCCAGCAGCTCAAGGGACGCGCAGTACTTC. Translating it yields CASSSRDAQYF. The chain carries TRBV7-8 and TRBJ2-7; D is perhaps TRBD1 or TRBD2 (5 bases each). The CDR3 spans 11 residues. V gave up 4 bases and J gave up 9 bases, with 10 bases separating them. CDR1 and CDR2 (germline): SGHVS, FQNEAQ.

The genes are TRBV19 and TRBJ1-5, with D uncertain. The CDR3 spans 12 residues. The germline gives CDR1 LNHDA, CDR2 SQIVND (reference sequence). The V end lost 7 bases, the J end lost 7 bases, and 11 bases lay between the germline ends. Written as DNA, the CDR3 is TGTGCCAGTACGAGGGAGGGCCAGCCCCAGCATTTT. Translating it yields CASTREGQPQHF.

This clonotype has more than one count but fewer than ten. The chain has TRBV5-5 and TRBJ1-2; the D gene is possibly TRBD1 (5 bases). This CDR3 region has 16 residues. V shed 2 bases and J shed 7 bases, with 21 bases lying between them. Germline V gene sequence: CDR1 SGHKS, CDR2 YYEKEE (reference sequence). The CDR3 nucleotides read TGTGCCAGCAGCTTATTGGAGGGACTCCAGTCTCTTGGCTACACCTTC. Protein product: CASSLLEGLQSLGYTF. Full variable domain (missing parts from reference TRBV5-5 and TRBJ1-2): DAGVTQSPTHLIKTRGQQVTLRCSPISGHKSVSWYQQVLGQGPQFIFQYYEKEERGRGNFPDRFSARQFPNYSSELNVNALLLGDSALYLCASSLLEGLQSLGYTFGSGTRLTVV.